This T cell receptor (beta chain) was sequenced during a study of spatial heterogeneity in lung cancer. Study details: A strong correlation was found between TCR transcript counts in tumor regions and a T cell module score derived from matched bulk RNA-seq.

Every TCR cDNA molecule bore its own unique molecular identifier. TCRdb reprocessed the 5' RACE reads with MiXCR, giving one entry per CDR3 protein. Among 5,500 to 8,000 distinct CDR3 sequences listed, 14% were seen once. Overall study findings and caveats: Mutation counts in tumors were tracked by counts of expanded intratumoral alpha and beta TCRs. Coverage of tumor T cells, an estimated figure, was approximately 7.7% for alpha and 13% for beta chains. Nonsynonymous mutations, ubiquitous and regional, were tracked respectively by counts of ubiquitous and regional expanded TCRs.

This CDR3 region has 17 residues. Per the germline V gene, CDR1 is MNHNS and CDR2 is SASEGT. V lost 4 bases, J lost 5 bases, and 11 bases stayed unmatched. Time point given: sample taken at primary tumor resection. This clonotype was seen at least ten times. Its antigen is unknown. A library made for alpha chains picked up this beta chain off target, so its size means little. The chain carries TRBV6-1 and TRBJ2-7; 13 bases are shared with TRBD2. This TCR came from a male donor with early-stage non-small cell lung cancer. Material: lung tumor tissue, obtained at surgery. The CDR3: CASSGYRTSGSLHEQYF. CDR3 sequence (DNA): TGTGCCAGCAGTGGGTATAGGACTAGCGGGAGTCTACACGAGCAGTACTTC.